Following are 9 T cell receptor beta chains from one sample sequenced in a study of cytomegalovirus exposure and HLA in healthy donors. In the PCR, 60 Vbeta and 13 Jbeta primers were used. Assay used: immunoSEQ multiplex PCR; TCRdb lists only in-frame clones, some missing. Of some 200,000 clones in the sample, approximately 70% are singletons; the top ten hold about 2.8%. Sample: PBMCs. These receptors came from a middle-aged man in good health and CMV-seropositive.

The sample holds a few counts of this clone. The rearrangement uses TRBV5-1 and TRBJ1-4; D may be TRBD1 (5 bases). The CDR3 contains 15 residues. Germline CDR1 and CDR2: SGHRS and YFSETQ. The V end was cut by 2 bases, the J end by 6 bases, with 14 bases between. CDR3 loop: CASSLGQGQDEKLFF. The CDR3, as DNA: TGCGCCAGCAGCTTAGGACAAGGGCAGGATGAAAAACTGTTTTTT.

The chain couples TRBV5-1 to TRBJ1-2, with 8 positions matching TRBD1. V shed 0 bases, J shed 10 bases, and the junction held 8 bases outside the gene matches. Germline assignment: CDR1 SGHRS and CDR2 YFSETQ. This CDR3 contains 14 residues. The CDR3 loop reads CASSLEAGGVIYTF. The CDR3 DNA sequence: TGCGCCAGCAGCTTGGAGGCAGGGGGCGTGATCTACACCTTC.

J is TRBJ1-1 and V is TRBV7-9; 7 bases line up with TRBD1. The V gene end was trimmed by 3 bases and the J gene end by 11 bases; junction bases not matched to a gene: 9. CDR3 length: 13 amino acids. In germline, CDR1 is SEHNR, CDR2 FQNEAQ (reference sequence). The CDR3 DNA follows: TGTGCCAGCAGCTTGCTACAGGGGCCCGGGGCTTTCTTT. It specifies CASSLLQGPGAFF.

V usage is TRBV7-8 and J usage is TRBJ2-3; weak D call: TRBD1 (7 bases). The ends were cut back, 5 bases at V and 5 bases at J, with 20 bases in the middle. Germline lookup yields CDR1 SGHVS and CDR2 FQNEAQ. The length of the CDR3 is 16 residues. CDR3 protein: CASSPQGGWWVDTQYF. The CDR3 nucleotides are TGTGCCAGCAGCCCGCAGGGGGGCTGGTGGGTAGATACGCAGTATTTT.

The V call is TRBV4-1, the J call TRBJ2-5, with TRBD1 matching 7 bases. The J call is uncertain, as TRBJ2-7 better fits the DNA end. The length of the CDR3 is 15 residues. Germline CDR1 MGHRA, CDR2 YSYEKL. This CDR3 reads CASSLSTGATYEQYF. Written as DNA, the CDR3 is TGCGCCAGCAGCCTTAGTACAGGGGCCACCTACGAGCAGTACTTC.

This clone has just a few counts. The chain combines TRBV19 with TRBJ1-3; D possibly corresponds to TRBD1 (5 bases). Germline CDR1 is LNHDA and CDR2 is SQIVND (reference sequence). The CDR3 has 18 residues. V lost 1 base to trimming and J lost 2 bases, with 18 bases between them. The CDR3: CASSIASGGKGPGNTIYF. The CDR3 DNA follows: TGTGCCAGTAGTATAGCATCGGGAGGGAAGGGGCCTGGAAACACCATATATTTT.

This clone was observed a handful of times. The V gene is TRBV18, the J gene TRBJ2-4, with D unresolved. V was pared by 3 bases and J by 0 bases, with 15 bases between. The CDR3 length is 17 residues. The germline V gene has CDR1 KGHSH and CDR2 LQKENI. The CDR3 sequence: CASSPETLPLAKNIQYF. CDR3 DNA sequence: TGTGCCAGCTCACCCGAGACACTCCCTCTAGCCAAAAACATTCAGTACTTC.

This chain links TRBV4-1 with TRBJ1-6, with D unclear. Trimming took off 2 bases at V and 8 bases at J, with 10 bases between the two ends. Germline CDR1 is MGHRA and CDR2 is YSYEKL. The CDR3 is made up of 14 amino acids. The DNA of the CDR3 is TGCGCCAGCAGCCAACCAGACGGGGATTCACCCCTCCACTTT. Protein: CASSQPDGDSPLHF.

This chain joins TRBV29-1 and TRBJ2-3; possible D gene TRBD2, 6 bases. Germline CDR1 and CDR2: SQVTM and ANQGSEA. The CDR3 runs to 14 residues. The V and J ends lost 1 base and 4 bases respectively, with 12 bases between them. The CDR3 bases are TGCAGCGTTGAAGCGACTAGGTGGGCAGATACGCAGTATTTT. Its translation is CSVEATRWADTQYF.